The T cell receptor beta chain described here comes from a study of CD8+ T cells in alopecia areata. Study-level points and caveats: While patients received tofacitinib, many expanded lesional clones remained present in scalp and blood. Affected scalp, especially in alopecia totalis/universalis, had a higher clonality than normal scalp did.

It was cDNA, reverse transcribed from extracted RNA, that served as the sequencing template. Only in-frame clones appear in the TCRdb table, and some are missing; sequencing was by immunoSEQ multiplex PCR. This sample yields approximately 200,000 clones, of which 60% to 70% are seen a single time; around 0.7% belongs to the top ten. As to this clone: The antigen is undetermined.

The junction had 4 bases not matched to a gene; V was cut back by 8 bases and J by 2 bases. Germline CDR1 ENHRY, CDR2 SYGVKD. CDR3 length: 13 residues. Documented treatment: oral pan-JAK inhibitor, 5-10 mg twice daily. Both peripheral blood and punch biopsies of lesional scalp skin were obtained from patients who had alopecia areata. This TCR came from a human donor with alopecia areata. The V and J genes are TRBV10-3 and TRBJ2-3; TRBD2 agrees at 7 bases. Sequences were derived from CD4+ T cells sorted from blood, sampled at week 4, from a patient treated with tofacitinib. CDR3 in DNA: TGTGCCATCCAACTAGCGTCCACAGATACGCAGTATTTT. Residues: CAIQLASTDTQYF.